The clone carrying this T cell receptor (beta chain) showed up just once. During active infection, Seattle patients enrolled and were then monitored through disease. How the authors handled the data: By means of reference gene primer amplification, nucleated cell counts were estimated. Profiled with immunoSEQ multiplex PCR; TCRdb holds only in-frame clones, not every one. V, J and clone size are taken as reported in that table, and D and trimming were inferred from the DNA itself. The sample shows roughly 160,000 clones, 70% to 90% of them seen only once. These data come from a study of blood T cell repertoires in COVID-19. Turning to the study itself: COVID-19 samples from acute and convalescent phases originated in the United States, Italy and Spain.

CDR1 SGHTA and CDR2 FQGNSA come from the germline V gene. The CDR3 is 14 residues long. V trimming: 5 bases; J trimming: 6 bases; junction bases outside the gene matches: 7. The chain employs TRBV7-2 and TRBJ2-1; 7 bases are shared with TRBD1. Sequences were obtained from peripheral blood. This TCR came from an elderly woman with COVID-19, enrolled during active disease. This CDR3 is CASSTRDRRNEQFF. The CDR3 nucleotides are TGTGCCAGCAGCACCCGGGACAGACGCAATGAGCAGTTCTTC.